This TCR beta chain was identified during a study of T cell responses to AZD1222 COVID-19 vaccine. Germline V gives CDR1 SGHDN, CDR2 FVKESK. Trimming took 4 bases from V and 0 from J, leaving 16 bases between them. The CDR3 is 18 residues long. Produced via immunoSEQ multiplex PCR; TCRdb's table is partial and in-frame only. The sample has about 150,000 clones; around nine tenths are singletons. Sequencing was performed on peripheral blood, taken on day 0 of AZD1222 vaccination. The clonotype comes from an adult in good health. V and J are TRBV14 and TRBJ2-6, with D unclear. Written as DNA, the CDR3 is TGTGCCAGCAGCCTCCGTGGCGGTAAGCTCTCTGGGGCCAACGTCCTGACTTTC. It is translated as CASSLRGGKLSGANVLTF.